This T cell receptor (beta chain) appears in the sequencing data of a study of CXCR3-negative and CXCR3-positive naive CD8 T cells. General observations from the study: More hydrophobic TRB CDR3s occurred in CXCR3-positive than in CXCR3-negative naive cells.

Comment on this clonotype: Its antigen is unknown.

The CDR3 spans 13 residues. Germline V gene data show CDR1 as SGHVS and CDR2 as FNYEAQ. The TRB cDNA libraries were prepared by 5' RACE with UMI labels. After re-calling the 5' RACE reads, TCRdb lists one entry per CDR3 protein, DNA absent. The sample table includes tens of thousands of distinct CDR3 sequences. The sample taken for sequencing was naive CXCR3+ CD8+ T cells from blood. Subset given: CD45RO-CCR7+CD27+CD95- naive CD8+ T cells expressing CXCR3 (TNR3+). This receptor was identified in a human donor in good health. Some clones in this sample may be carry-over from other donors' samples. The chain employs TRBV7-6 and TRBJ1-1. The chain's CDR3 is CASSLWAEPEAFF.